Sequencing of this T cell receptor (beta chain) was carried out in a study of T and B cells in COVID-19 patients. Multiplex PCR with BIOMED2 TRB-A/B primer pools amplified TRB rearrangements. MiXCR, applied by TCRdb to the multiplex PCR reads, yields one record per CDR3 protein. Of approximately 10,000 distinct CDR3 sequences listed, around 30% are singletons. This CDR3 region has 14 residues. Trimming shortened V by 0 bases and J by 5 bases, and 11 bases separated the two germline ends. Per germline, CDR1 SGHRS and CDR2 YFSETQ. Blood genomic DNA input for TRB amplification was about 240-550 ng. This clonotype was sampled from a human donor who had recovered from COVID-19. The sequenced sample consisted of blood. This sequence joins TRBV5-1 and TRBJ1-1; D is unclear. CDR3: CASSLAAQMTEAFF. The CDR3 region has the DNA TGCGCCAGCAGCTTGGCCGCGCAGATGACTGAAGCTTTCTTT.